This T cell receptor (beta chain) was recovered during a study of sequential checkpoint blockade in melanoma. Study as a whole: First-line arms were nivolumab then ipilimumab, or the reverse, randomized 1:1.

The sample's treatment: randomized to nivolumab then ipilimumab (arm A) or the reverse (arm B). No patient had prior DNA-damaging chemotherapy. From thawed PBMCs, live CD3+CD8+ cells negative for CD19 and CD56 were sorted. Sequencing was performed with immunoSEQ multiplex PCR; in TCRdb, only in-frame clones are kept and a portion is missing. The table includes around 34,000 clones, less than 85% detected once. Deletions cut 0 bases from V and 3 bases from J, with 7 bases between. Per germline, CDR1 SGDLS and CDR2 YYNGEE. The CDR3 spans 13 residues. The receptor was derived from a human donor with melanoma. The sample in question was CD8+ T cells sorted from blood (inferred from file names), obtained from a patient given nivolumab and ipilimumab in sequence. The chain uses TRBV9 and TRBJ2-7; D is ambiguous. CDR3 bases: TGTGCCAGCAGCGTAGACAGAGACTACGAGCAGTACTTC. Its protein product is CASSVDRDYEQYF.